The 5 T cell receptor beta chains below come from one sample, sequenced in a study of cytomegalovirus exposure and HLA in healthy donors (dated by TCRdb to between 2016 and 2019). The library was obtained by the immunoSEQ multiplex PCR assay. For the multiplex PCR, a mixture combining 60 forward primers for TCR Vbeta segments and 13 reverse primers for TCR Jbeta segments was used. TCRdb took over this immuneACCESS table, retaining in-frame rearrangements with V and J assigned. Such tables are incomplete; in checked studies, under half of the missing clones stem from an unresolved V gene, and the remainder is unexplained. The sample yields under 150,000 clones; over 60% were counted once. The ten largest clones take up roughly 2% of the sample. Sequences were obtained from PBMCs. These receptors were obtained from a man between 35 and 55 years old in good health and CMV-seronegative.

The chain is built from TRBV6-5 and TRBJ2-7, with 9 bases fitting TRBD1. The V segment lost 7 bases and the J segment 7 bases; nucleotides outside the gene matches: 11. Germline-derived CDR1 and CDR2 are MNHEY and SVGAGI. The CDR3 totals 14 residues. The DNA for the CDR3 is TGTGCCAGCACCCCGGGACAGGGATTATGGGAGCAGTACTTC. It encodes CASTPGQGLWEQYF.

The J gene is TRBJ2-2, the V gene TRBV27; TRBD1 is a possible D gene (6 bases). V was clipped by 8 bases and J by 1 base, with 14 bases between them. The germline CDR1 and CDR2 sequences are MNHEY and SMNVEV (reference sequence). This CDR3 is 15 amino acids long. Written as DNA, the CDR3 is TGTGCCAGCGGGTTCAGGGGCTTGAACACCGGGGAGCTGTTTTTT. It translates to CASGFRGLNTGELFF.

The chain links TRBV25-1 to TRBJ2-2; D gene unclear. This CDR3 comprises 13 residues. Germline V gene sequence: CDR1 MGHDK, CDR2 SYGVNS. V lost 5 bases, J lost 3 bases, and 7 bases lay in between. The CDR3 nucleotides are TGTGCCAGCAGTCACAGATACACCGGGGAGCTGTTTTTT. Translation: CASSHRYTGELFF.

V is TRBV5-1 and J is TRBJ2-7, with D uncertain. In germline, CDR1 is SGHRS, CDR2 YFSETQ. This CDR3 is 12 amino acids long. The germline V and J ends were trimmed by 3 bases and 0 bases, with 4 bases remaining between them. The CDR3 spells CASSSSSYEQYF. In DNA, the CDR3 is TGCGCCAGCAGCTCGAGCTCCTACGAGCAGTACTTC.

The chain uses TRBV5-4 and TRBJ2-3; D might be TRBD1 (6 bases). The CDR3 is 15 residues long. In germline, CDR1 is SGHNT, CDR2 YYREEE (reference sequence). V was pared by 0 bases and J by 4 bases, with 12 bases between. The CDR3 nucleotides read TGTGCCAGCAGCTTGGGGGGGCCCAGGGCAGATACGCAGTATTTT. It is translated as CASSLGGPRADTQYF.